This is a list of T cell receptor beta chains from one sample in a study of vaccination effects on CD4 cells after COVID-19. Method: immunoSEQ multiplex PCR; TCRdb's copy keeps in-frame clones and lacks some. Of roughly 60,000 clones listed, roughly two thirds were seen once; the top ten hold around 19%. Their antigen targets remain unknown. The material was CD4+ T cells from PBMCs cultured with SARS-CoV-2 spike peptides, obtained before COVID-19 vaccination. Receptor source: a human donor who received a COVID-19 vaccine. The CDR3 runs from the conserved cysteine through the conserved F or W. The order of the fields is clone size, D gene, V gene, J gene, CDR3 DNA, CDR3 protein. A D gene is named only where the DNA matches it firmly. Expanded clones are given a class, and other clones once, few, many or no size at all.

NA	NA	TRBV4-3	TRBJ2-1	TGCGCCAGCAGTCAACTAGATTACAATGAGCAGTTCTTC	CASSQLDYNEQFF
NA	NA	TRBV28	TRBJ2-7	TGTGCCAGCAGTACTGACAGGAGTGGGTACTACGAGCAGTACTTC	CASSTDRSGYYEQYF
NA	NA	TRBV5-5	TRBJ2-6	TGTGCCAGCAGCCCCGAGCACTCTGGGGCCAACGTCCTGACTTTC	CASSPEHSGANVLTF
NA	NA	TRBV5-1	TRBJ1-2	TGCGCCAGCAGCGACAGTGCGGGGGCCAACGGCTACACCTTC	CASSDSAGANGYTF
few	NA	TRBV7-6	TRBJ1-4	TGTGCCAGCAGCCTCGGCCCTGGCGAAAAACTGTTTTTT	CASSLGPGEKLFF
NA	NA	TRBV4-2	TRBJ1-4	TGTGCCAGCAGCCAAGAAGAGGGAATGGGAACTAATGAAAAACTGTTTTTT	CASSQEEGMGTNEKLFF
NA	NA	TRBV5-1	TRBJ2-3	TGCGCCAGCAGCTTGCTGCCGGCAGGAGGCACAGATACGCAGTATTTT	CASSLLPAGGTDTQYF
few	TRBD1	TRBV2	TRBJ1-4	TGTGCCAGCAGTTCACAGGGGGCAACTAATGAAAAACTGTTTTTT	CASSSQGATNEKLFF
NA	TRBD2	TRBV6-5	TRBJ2-3	TGTGCCAGCAGTTTATCTAGCGGGGGGGCCGGAACGCAGTATTTT	CASSLSSGGAGTQYF
few	TRBD1	TRBV5-1	TRBJ2-7	TGCGCCAGCAGCTTGCAACAGGGGACCTACGAGCAGTACTTC	CASSLQQGTYEQYF
few	NA	TRBV7-9	TRBJ1-4	TGTGCCAGCAGCCCTCGGACAGATAACGAAAAACTGTTTTTT	CASSPRTDNEKLFF
NA	TRBD2	TRBV28	TRBJ2-7	TGTGCCAGCAGTTCCCCTCGGGAGGGGGGCTCCTACGAGCAGTACTTC	CASSSPREGGSYEQYF